This record concerns one T cell receptor (beta chain) sequence. Antigen specificity is unknown. All TRB cDNA libraries came from 5' RACE performed with UMI labels. TCRdb reprocessed the 5' RACE reads; each CDR3 protein has one entry and no DNA is given. This sample contains 50,000 to 65,000 distinct CDR3 sequences. This sample is drawn from a study of CXCR3-negative and CXCR3-positive naive CD8 T cells. Findings and caveats of the study: CXCR3-negative naive cells had less hydrophobic TRB CDR3s than did CXCR3-positive naive cells. Memory cells showed distinct TRBV-TRBJ patterns, while the two naive subsets matched.

Sorts performed in triplicate captured 300,000 cells each from every CD8+ T cell subset. The CD45RO-CCR7+CD27+CD95- phenotype denoted naive CD8+ T cells. The origin of this receptor is a human donor in good health. Some clones in this sample may be carry-over from other donors' samples. Specimen: naive CXCR3+ CD8+ T cells from blood. Subset here: CD45RO-CCR7+CD27+CD95- naive CD8+ T cells expressing CXCR3 (TNR3+).

The CDR3 protein is CASSLALKGNTEAFF. The chain combines TRBV5-1 with TRBJ1-1. This CDR3 is 15 amino acids long. Germline V gene sequence: CDR1 SGHRS, CDR2 YFSETQ.